This T cell receptor (beta chain) is from a study of shared clonotypes between healthy human individuals. General study findings and limits: Naive CD4 clonotypes were shared across a handful of donors at roughly 4.6%. Rarefaction showed sorted-subset sequencing was incomplete despite large depth. What limited the represented genetic and exposure-history diversity was the small number of donors.

Clones were sequenced by immunoSEQ multiplex PCR, and TCRdb holds only the in-frame ones, with some missing. The data hold about 2.1 million clones, with around 93% observed a single time. The naive CD8 fraction comprised CD45RO-negative cells positively selected for CCR7 and excluded terminally differentiated effector memory CD45RA+ cells. On this clone itself: Its specificity is not known.

The CDR3 length is 14 residues. Germline loops: CDR1 SGHAT, CDR2 FQNNGV. The ends were cut back, 2 bases at V and 2 bases at J, with 4 bases in the middle. The receptor's source is a man between 18 and 29 years old in good health. Some clones in this sample may be carry-over from other donors' samples. Sample: naive CD8+ T cells from PBMCs. This chain connects TRBV11-2 to TRBJ2-6; D remains unclear. CDR3 residues: CASSLRAGANVLTF. The DNA for the CDR3 is TGTGCCAGCAGCTTACGGGCTGGGGCCAACGTCCTGACTTTC.